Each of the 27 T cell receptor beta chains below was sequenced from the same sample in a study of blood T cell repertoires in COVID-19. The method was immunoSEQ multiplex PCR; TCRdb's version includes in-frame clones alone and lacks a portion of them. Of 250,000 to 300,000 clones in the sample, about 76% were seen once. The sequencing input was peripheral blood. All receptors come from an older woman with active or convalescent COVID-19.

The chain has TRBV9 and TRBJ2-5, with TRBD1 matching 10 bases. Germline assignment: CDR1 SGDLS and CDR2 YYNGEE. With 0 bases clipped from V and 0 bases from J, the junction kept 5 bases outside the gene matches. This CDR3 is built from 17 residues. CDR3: CASSVGMDRGYQETQYF. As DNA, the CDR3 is TGTGCCAGCAGCGTAGGGATGGACAGGGGGTACCAAGAGACCCAGTACTTC.

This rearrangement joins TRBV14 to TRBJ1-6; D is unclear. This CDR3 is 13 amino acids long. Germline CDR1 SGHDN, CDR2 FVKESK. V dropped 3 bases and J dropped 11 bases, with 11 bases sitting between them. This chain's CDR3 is CASSQTSRAPLHF. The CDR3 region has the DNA TGTGCCAGCAGCCAGACCTCCCGGGCACCCCTCCACTTT.

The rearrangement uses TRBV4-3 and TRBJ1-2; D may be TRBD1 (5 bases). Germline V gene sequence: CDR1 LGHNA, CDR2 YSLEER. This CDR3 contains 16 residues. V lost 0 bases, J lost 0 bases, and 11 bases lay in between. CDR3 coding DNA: TGCGCCAGCAGCCAAGAAAGGGGACTGACTAACTATGGCTACACCTTC. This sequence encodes CASSQERGLTNYGYTF.

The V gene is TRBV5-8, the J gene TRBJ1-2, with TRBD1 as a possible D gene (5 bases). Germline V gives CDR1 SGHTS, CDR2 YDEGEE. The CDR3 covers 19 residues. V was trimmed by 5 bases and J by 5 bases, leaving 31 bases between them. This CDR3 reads CASSSLFAGRHFGFYGYTF. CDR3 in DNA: TGTGCCAGCAGTTCCCTATTTGCGGGACGACATTTTGGCTTTTATGGCTACACCTTC. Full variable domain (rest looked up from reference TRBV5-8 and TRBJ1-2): EAGVTQSPTHLIKTRGQQATLRCSPISGHTSVYWYQQALGLGLQFLLWYDEGEERNRGNFPPRFSGRQFPNYSSELNVNALELEDSALYLCASSSLFAGRHFGFYGYTFGSGTRLTVV.

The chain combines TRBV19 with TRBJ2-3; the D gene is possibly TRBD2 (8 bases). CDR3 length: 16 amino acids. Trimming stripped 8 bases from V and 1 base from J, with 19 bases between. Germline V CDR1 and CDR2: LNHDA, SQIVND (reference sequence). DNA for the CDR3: TGTGCCAGTCATTCACGGGAGGGGGCCCGCACAGATACGCAGTATTTT. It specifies CASHSREGARTDTQYF.

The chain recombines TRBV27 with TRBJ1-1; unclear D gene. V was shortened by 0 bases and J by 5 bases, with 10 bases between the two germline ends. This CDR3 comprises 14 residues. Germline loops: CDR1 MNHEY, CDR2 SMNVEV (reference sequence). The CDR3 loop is CASSLSPFPTEAFF. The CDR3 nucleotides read TGTGCCAGCAGTTTATCCCCCTTTCCTACTGAAGCTTTCTTT.

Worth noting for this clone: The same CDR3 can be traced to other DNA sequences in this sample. DNA of the CDR3: TGTGCCAGCAGCTTGGGACAGGGATATTCACCCCTCCACTTT. Translated: CASSLGQGYSPLHF. The chain combines TRBV7-9 with TRBJ1-6, with 9 bases aligning to TRBD1. Per the germline V gene, CDR1 is SEHNR and CDR2 is FQNEAQ (reference sequence). V shed 3 bases, J shed 8 bases, and the junction held 2 bases outside the gene matches. The CDR3 covers 14 residues.

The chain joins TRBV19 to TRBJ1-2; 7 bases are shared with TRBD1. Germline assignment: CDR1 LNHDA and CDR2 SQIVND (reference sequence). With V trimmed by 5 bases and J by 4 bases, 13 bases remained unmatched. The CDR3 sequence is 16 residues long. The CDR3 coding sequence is TGTGCCAGTAGTCGACAATGGACAGGACGCTCCTATGGCTACACCTTC. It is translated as CASSRQWTGRSYGYTF. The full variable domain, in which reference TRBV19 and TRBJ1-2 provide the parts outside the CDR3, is DGGITQSPKYLFRKEGQNVTLSCEQNLNHDAMYWYRQDPGQGLRLIYYSQIVNDFQKGDIAEGYSVSREKKESFPLTVTSAQKNPTAFYLCASSRQWTGRSYGYTFGSGTRLTVV.

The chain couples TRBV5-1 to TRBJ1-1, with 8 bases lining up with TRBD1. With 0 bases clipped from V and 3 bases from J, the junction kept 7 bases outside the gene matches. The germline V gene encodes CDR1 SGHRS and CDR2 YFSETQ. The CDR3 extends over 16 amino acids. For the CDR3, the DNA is TGCGCCAGCAGCTTGGCCTTAACAGGGGGGGACACTGAAGCTTTCTTT. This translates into CASSLALTGGDTEAFF.

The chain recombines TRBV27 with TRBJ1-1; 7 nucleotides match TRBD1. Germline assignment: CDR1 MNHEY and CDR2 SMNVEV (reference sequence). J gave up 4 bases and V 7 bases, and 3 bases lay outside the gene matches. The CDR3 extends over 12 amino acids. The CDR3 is CASTAGGTEAFF. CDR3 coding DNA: TGTGCCAGCACCGCAGGGGGCACTGAAGCTTTCTTT.

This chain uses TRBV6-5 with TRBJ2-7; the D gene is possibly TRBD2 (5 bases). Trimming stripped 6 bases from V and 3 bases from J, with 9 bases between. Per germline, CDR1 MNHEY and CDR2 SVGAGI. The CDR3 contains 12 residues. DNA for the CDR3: TGTGCCAGCAGATTAGGGAGCTACGAGCAGTACTTC. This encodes CASRLGSYEQYF.

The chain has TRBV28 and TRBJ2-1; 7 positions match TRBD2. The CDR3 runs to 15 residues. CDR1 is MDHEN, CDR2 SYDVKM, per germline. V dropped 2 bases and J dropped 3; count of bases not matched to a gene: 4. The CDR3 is CASSLAGEGYNEQFF. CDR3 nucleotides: TGTGCCAGCAGTTTAGCGGGGGAGGGCTACAATGAGCAGTTCTTC.

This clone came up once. The CDR3 DNA reads TGCGCCAGCAGCCAAGAAGGAGGGGTGCGCGAGCAGTACTTC. Translating gives CASSQEGGVREQYF. This chain joins TRBV4-3 and TRBJ2-7; possibly TRBD2 for D (6 bases). The CDR3 has 14 amino acids. CDR1 and CDR2 (germline): LGHNA, YSLEER. V lost 0 bases and J 6 bases, leaving 12 bases between the germline ends.

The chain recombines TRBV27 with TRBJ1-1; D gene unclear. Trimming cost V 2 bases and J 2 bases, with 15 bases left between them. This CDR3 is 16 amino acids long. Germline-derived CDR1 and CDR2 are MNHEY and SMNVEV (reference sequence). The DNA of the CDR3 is TGTGCCAGCAGTTTAGGGGAGGGAGTTGCCAACACTGAAGCTTTCTTT. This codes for CASSLGEGVANTEAFF.

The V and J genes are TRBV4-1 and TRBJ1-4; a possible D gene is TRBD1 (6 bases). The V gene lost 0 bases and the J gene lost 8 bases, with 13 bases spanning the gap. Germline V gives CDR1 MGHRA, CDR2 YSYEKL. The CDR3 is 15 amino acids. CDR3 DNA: TGCGCCAGCAGCCAAGAACAGGGAAGGGGCGAAAAACTGTTTTTT. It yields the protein CASSQEQGRGEKLFF.

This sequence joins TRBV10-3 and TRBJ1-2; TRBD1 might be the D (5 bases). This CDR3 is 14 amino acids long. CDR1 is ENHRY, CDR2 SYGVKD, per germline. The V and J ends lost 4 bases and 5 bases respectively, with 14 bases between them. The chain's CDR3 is CAISVSGGDYGYTF. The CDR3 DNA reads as TGTGCCATCAGTGTGTCTGGGGGGGATTATGGCTACACCTTC.

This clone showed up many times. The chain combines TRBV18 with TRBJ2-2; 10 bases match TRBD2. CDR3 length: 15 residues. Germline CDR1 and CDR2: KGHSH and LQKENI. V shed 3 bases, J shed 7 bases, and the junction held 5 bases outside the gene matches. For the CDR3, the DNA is TGTGCCAGCTCACCTGCGACTAGCGGGCGCGGGGAGCTGTTTTTT. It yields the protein CASSPATSGRGELFF.

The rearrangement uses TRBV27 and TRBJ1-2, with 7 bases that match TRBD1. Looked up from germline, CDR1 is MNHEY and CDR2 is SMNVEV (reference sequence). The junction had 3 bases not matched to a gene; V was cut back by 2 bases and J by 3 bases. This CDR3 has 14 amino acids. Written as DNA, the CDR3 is TGTGCCAGCAGTTTAAGGGGGCGCGACTATGGCTACACCTTC. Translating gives CASSLRGRDYGYTF.

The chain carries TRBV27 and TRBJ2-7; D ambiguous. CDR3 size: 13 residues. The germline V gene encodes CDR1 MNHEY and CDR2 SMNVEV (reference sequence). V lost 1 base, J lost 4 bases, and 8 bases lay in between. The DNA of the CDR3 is TGTGCCAGCAGTTTATGGCCCTTATACGAGCAGTACTTC. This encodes CASSLWPLYEQYF.

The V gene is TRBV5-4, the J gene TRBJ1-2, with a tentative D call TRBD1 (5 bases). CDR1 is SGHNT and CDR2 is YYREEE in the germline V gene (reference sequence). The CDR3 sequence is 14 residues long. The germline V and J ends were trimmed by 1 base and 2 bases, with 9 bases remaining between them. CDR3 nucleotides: TGTGCCAGCAGCTTGTGGGGGGGGAACTATGGCTACACCTTC. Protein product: CASSLWGGNYGYTF.

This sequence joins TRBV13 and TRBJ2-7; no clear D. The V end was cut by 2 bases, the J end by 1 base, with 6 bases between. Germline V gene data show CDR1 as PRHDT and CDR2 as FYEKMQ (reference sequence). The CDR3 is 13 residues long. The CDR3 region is CASSLSWSYEQYF. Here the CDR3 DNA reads TGTGCCAGCAGCTTAAGCTGGTCCTACGAGCAGTACTTC.

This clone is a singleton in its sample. The DNA of the CDR3 is TGTGCCTGGGGGATAGGGGGGGCCGGTGAAGCTTTCTTT. This gives the protein CAWGIGGAGEAFF. This rearrangement joins TRBV30 to TRBJ1-1, with D possibly matching TRBD1 (6 bases). The CDR3 length is 13 residues. Germline CDR1 is GTSNPN and CDR2 is SVGIG (reference sequence). V was shortened by 5 bases and J by 7 bases, with 17 bases between the two germline ends.

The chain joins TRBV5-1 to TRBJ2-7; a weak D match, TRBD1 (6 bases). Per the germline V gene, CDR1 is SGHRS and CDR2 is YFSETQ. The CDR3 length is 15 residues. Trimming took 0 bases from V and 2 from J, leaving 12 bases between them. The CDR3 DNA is TGCGCCAGCAGCTTGGTGACAGGTGACCCCTACGAGCAGTACTTC. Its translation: CASSLVTGDPYEQYF. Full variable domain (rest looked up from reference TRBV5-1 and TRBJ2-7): KAGVTQTPRYLIKTRGQQVTLSCSPISGHRSVSWYQQTPGQGLQFLFEYFSETQRNKGNFPGRFSGRQFSNSRSEMNVSTLELGDSALYLCASSLVTGDPYEQYFGPGTRLTVT.

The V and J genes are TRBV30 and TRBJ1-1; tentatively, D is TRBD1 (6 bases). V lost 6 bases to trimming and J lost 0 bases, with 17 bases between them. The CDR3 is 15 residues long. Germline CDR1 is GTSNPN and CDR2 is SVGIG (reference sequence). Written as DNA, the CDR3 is TGTGCCTGCACTGGGCGAGGGGGATTGAACACTGAAGCTTTCTTT. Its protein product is CACTGRGGLNTEAFF. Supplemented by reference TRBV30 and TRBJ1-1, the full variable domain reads SQTIHQWPATLVQPVGSPLSLECTVEGTSNPNLYWYRQAAGRGLQLLFYSVGIGQISSEVPQNLSASRPQDRQFILSSKKLLLSDSGFYLCACTGRGGLNTEAFFGQGTRLTVV.

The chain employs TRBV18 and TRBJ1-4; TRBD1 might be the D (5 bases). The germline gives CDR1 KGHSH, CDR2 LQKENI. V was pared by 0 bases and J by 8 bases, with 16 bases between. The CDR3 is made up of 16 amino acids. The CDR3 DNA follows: TGTGCCAGCTCACCACCGTCAATCAGGGTCGGGGAAAAACTGTTTTTT. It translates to CASSPPSIRVGEKLFF. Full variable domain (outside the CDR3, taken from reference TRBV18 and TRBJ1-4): NAGVMQNPRHLVRRRGQEARLRCSPMKGHSHVYWYRQLPEEGLKFMVYLQKENIIDESGMPKERFSAEFPKEGPSILRIQQVVRGDSAAYFCASSPPSIRVGEKLFFGSGTQLSVL.

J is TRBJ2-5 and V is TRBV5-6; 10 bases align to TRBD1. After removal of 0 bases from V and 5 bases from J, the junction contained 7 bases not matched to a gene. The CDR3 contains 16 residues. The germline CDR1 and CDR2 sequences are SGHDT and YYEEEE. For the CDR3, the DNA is TGTGCCAGCAGCTTGGATTGGGACAGGGGAGGCGAGACCCAGTACTTC. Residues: CASSLDWDRGGETQYF.

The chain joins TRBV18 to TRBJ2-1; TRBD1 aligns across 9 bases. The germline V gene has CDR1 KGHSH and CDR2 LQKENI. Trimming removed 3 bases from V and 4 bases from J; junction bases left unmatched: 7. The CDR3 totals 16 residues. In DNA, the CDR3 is TGTGCCAGCTCACCCACTCGACAGGGGGTTTACAATGAGCAGTTCTTC. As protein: CASSPTRQGVYNEQFF.